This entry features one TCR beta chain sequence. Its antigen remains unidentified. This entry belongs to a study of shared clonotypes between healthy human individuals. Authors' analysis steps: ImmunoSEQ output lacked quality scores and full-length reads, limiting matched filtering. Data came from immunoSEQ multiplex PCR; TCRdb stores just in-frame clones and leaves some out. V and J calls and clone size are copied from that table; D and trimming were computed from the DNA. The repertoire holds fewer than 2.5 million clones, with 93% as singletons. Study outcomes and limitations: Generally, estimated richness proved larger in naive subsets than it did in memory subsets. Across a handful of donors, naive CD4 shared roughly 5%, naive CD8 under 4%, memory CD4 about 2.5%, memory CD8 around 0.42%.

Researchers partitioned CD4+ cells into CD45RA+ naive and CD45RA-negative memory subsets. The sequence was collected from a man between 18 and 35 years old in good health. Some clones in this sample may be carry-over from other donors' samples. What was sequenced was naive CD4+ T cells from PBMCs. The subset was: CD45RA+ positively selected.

The CDR3 loop reads CASSGRDRAPSYSTDTQYF. The CDR3 DNA sequence: TGCGCCAGCAGCGGACGGGACAGGGCACCCTCATACAGCACAGATACGCAGTATTTT. The chain combines TRBV5-1 with TRBJ2-3; 9 nucleotides match TRBD1. CDR1 SGHRS and CDR2 YFSETQ come from the germline V gene. J was trimmed by 0 bases and V by 4 bases; bases with no gene match: 15. This CDR3 has 19 amino acids.